The TCR beta chain under discussion was sequenced for a study of T-cell reconstitution after alpha-beta-depleted transplantation in children. It was with unique molecular identifiers that the TCRbeta library was prepared. TCRdb analysed the PCR reads with MiXCR anew, one entry per CDR3 protein. The repertoire holds 200,000 to 300,000 distinct CDR3 sequences, around 7.8% seen once, with under 8% in the top ten. This clonotype was recorded at least ten times. The antigen is unknown. Study-wide findings and caveats: After transplant, at about two months, alpha-beta T cells were reportedly derived from several hundred expanded graft clones. High day-60 TCRbeta diversity in some patients came from surviving recipient T cells and thymic progenitors. A year post-transplant, T-cell counts and diversity derived mostly from newly produced T cells.

The specimen comprised PBMCs, mostly from graft donor cells, sampled 180 days after TCRalphabeta/CD19-depleted stem cell transplant. The source is a male patient aged 10 to 17 who had a stem cell transplant for acute lymphoblastic leukemia, so the T cells may come from the graft donor.

In DNA, the CDR3 is TGTGCCAGCAGCGTAGCAGGGGAGGGAACTGAAGCTTTCTTT. Protein: CASSVAGEGTEAFF. The gene calls are TRBV9 and TRBJ1-1; the D gene is possibly TRBD1 (6 bases). The CDR3 contains 14 residues. The V and J ends lost 0 bases and 5 bases respectively, with 11 bases between them. Germline V gene data show CDR1 as SGDLS and CDR2 as YYNGEE.